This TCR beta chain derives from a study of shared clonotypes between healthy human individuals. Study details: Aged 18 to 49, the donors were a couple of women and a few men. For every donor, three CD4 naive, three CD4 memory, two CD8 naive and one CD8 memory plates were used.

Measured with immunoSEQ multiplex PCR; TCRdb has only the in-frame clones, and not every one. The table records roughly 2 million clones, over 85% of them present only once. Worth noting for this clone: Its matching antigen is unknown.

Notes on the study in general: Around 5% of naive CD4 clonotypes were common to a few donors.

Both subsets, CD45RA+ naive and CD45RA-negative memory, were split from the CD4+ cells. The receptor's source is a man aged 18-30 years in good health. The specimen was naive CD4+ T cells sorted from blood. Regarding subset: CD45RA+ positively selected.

This chain's CDR3 is CASSYETGMSGELFF. CDR3 coding DNA: TGTGCCAGCAGTTACGAGACAGGGATGTCCGGGGAGCTGTTTTTT. This chain joins TRBV6-6 and TRBJ2-2; 7 nucleotides align to TRBD1. V shed 2 bases, J shed 6 bases, and the junction held 6 bases outside the gene matches. In germline, CDR1 is MNHNY, CDR2 SVGAGI (reference sequence). The CDR3 totals 15 residues.